What follows is one T cell receptor (beta chain) and its context. The data are from a study of spatial heterogeneity in lung cancer. On each TCR cDNA molecule, a unique molecular identifier was present. MiXCR was run by TCRdb on the 5' RACE reads, yielding one entry per CDR3 protein. This sample carries tens of thousands of distinct CDR3 sequences, over 9.5% of them seen once, and the ten largest clones take roughly two fifths. This CDR3 region has 16 residues. Germline V gene data show CDR1 as SGHRS and CDR2 as YFSETQ. The junction had 6 bases not matched to a gene; V was cut back by 0 bases and J by 5 bases. Time point here: sample taken at primary tumor resection. Extraction of whole RNA from tumor, nontumor lung or frozen PBMC preceded unsorted sequencing.

This clonotype was obtained from a male donor with early-stage non-small cell lung cancer. J is TRBJ2-7 and V is TRBV5-1; 12 nucleotides align to TRBD1. This specimen was PBMCs, taken at surgery. The CDR3 sequence is CASSLVAGTGGHEQYF. DNA for the CDR3: TGCGCCAGCAGCTTGGTTGCCGGGACAGGGGGCCACGAGCAGTACTTC. The variable domain in full, with the rest retrieved from reference TRBV5-1 and TRBJ2-7, is KAGVTQTPRYLIKTRGQQVTLSCSPISGHRSVSWYQQTPGQGLQFLFEYFSETQRNKGNFPGRFSGRQFSNSRSEMNVSTLELGDSALYLCASSLVAGTGGHEQYFGPGTRLTVT.